Listed here are 6 T cell receptor beta chains from one sample, sequenced in a study of blood T cells in healthy people across ages. A second about 6 to 12 cycle PCR used barcoded and J-beta primers. TCRdb independently ran MiXCR on the 5' RACE reads; one entry per CDR3 protein. The sample holds approximately 1,700,000 distinct CDR3 sequences; around 40% are singletons and the top ten take more than 20%. Input material: blood. These receptors were collected from a human donor in good health.

Only a few counts were recorded for this clonotype. The chain combines TRBV10-3 with TRBJ1-2; D not resolved. V was shortened by 3 bases and J by 8 bases, with 10 bases between the two germline ends. Germline V gene sequence: CDR1 ENHRY, CDR2 SYGVKD. CDR3 size: 12 residues. The CDR3 is CAISETGRGYTF. As DNA, the CDR3 is TGTGCCATCAGTGAAACGGGTCGGGGCTACACCTTC.

In nucleotides, the CDR3 is TGTGCCAGCAGCTTAACTCCCCGGGTGGAGCAGTACTTC. This sequence encodes CASSLTPRVEQYF. The rearrangement joins TRBV7-2 to TRBJ2-4; D unresolved. The V gene lost 2 bases and the J gene lost 13 bases, with 15 bases spanning the gap. CDR1 and CDR2 from the germline V gene are SGHTA and FQGNSA. This CDR3 spans 13 amino acids. The variable domain in full, with the rest retrieved from reference TRBV7-2 and TRBJ2-4, is GAGVSQSPSNKVTEKGKDVELRCDPISGHTALYWYRQSLGQGLEFLIYFQGNSAPDKSGLPSDRFSAERTGGSVSTLTIQRTQQEDSAVYLCASSLTPRVEQYFGAGTRLSVL.

The gene calls are TRBV6-2 or TRBV6-3 and TRBJ2-4; D unresolved. CDR3 length equals 17 residues. In germline, CDR1 is MNHEY, CDR2 SVGEGT. V lost 6 bases and J lost 0, with 18 bases in between. CDR3 region: CASSPPKAVLAKNIQYF. The DNA for the CDR3 is TGTGCCAGCAGCCCCCCCAAGGCCGTCTTAGCCAAAAACATTCAGTACTTC.

The chain combines TRBV5-6 with TRBJ2-1; TRBD1 aligns across 11 bases. Germline values: CDR1 SGHDT, CDR2 YYEEEE. This CDR3 comprises 14 residues. Trimming at V came to 4 bases and at J to 8 bases, leaving 5 bases not matched to a gene. CDR3 residues: CASSLSDRGHEQFF. For the CDR3, the DNA is TGTGCCAGCAGCCTTTCGGACAGGGGGCATGAGCAGTTCTTC.

This clonotype was picked up a small number of times. This chain connects TRBV20-1 to TRBJ2-1; no definite D call. The germline gives CDR1 DFQATT, CDR2 SNEGSKA (reference sequence). This CDR3 is 13 amino acids long. Trimming removed 0 bases at V and 8 bases at J, with 11 bases between. The CDR3 region has the DNA TGCAGTGCTAGAGATCGAGGTTCGTATGAGCAGTTCTTC. Its translation: CSARDRGSYEQFF.

The rearrangement joins TRBV7-2 to TRBJ1-5; 9 nucleotides line up with TRBD1. With V trimmed by 5 bases and J by 6 bases, 23 bases remained unmatched. Germline CDR1 reads SGHTA; CDR2 reads FQGNSA. The CDR3 runs 20 residues. CDR3 in amino acids: CASSPRGRTGARGASQPQHF. In DNA form, the CDR3 reads TGTGCCAGCAGCCCCCGGGGGCGGACAGGGGCTCGTGGGGCAAGTCAGCCCCAGCATTTT.